This entry describes one TCR beta chain. The antigen remains unidentified. V lost 0 bases, J lost 5 bases, and 11 bases lay in between. The CDR3 contains 15 residues. Germline CDR1 and CDR2: SGHRS and YFSETQ. The entry originates in a study of radiation and T cells in renal cell carcinoma. Time point noted: blood 4 weeks post-SBRT, at nephrectomy. Indicated treatment: 15 Gy SBRT to primary tumor, nephrectomy 4 weeks later. After SBRT, blood was collected at 2 and 4 weeks, plus baseline. Repertoires were generated with immunoSEQ multiplex PCR, while TCRdb's copy carries only in-frame clones and drops some. The data contain about 74,000 clones, approximately 90% of them singletons. Notes on the study in general: Top tumor clonotypes rose in blood 2 weeks post-radiation, then contracted.

The input for sequencing was blood, taken from a patient whose treatment included radiotherapy and nephrectomy. The V gene is TRBV5-1, the J gene TRBJ1-4; D is unclear. The sequence came from a woman in her 70s with renal cell carcinoma. DNA of the CDR3: TGCGCCAGCAGCTTGGGTGGGGTATCCAATGAAAAACTGTTTTTT. As protein: CASSLGGVSNEKLFF.